This T cell receptor (beta chain) derives from a study of shared clonotypes between healthy human individuals. Assay execution proceeded at the deep level. Produced via immunoSEQ multiplex PCR; TCRdb's table is partial and in-frame only. The sample consists of roughly 2 million clones, roughly 95% of them appearing once. Overall study results and limits: Rarefaction revealed incomplete sorted-subset sequencing despite large depth. Some clonotypes were shared by all four sorted-subset donors, while others were not shared. The non-shared ones had lower generation probabilities than the shared ones.

Remarks on this clone: The antigen is undetermined.

A CD45RA+ naive subset and a CD45RA-negative memory subset were split from CD4+ cells. The specimen sequenced was naive CD4+ T cells sorted from blood. Subset meaning: CD45RA+ positively selected. This clonotype originated in a young man in good health.

The CDR3 bases are TGTGCCAGCAGCTTGGGAAGCCGGGGAGCGGCGAACACCGGGGAGCTGTTTTTT. Its translation is CASSLGSRGAANTGELFF. The chain couples TRBV5-4 to TRBJ2-2; the D gene is possibly TRBD2 (5 bases). Germline V lookup: CDR1 SGHNT, CDR2 YYREEE (reference sequence). The CDR3 is 18 residues long. Trimming removed 0 bases at V and 0 bases at J, with 15 bases between.